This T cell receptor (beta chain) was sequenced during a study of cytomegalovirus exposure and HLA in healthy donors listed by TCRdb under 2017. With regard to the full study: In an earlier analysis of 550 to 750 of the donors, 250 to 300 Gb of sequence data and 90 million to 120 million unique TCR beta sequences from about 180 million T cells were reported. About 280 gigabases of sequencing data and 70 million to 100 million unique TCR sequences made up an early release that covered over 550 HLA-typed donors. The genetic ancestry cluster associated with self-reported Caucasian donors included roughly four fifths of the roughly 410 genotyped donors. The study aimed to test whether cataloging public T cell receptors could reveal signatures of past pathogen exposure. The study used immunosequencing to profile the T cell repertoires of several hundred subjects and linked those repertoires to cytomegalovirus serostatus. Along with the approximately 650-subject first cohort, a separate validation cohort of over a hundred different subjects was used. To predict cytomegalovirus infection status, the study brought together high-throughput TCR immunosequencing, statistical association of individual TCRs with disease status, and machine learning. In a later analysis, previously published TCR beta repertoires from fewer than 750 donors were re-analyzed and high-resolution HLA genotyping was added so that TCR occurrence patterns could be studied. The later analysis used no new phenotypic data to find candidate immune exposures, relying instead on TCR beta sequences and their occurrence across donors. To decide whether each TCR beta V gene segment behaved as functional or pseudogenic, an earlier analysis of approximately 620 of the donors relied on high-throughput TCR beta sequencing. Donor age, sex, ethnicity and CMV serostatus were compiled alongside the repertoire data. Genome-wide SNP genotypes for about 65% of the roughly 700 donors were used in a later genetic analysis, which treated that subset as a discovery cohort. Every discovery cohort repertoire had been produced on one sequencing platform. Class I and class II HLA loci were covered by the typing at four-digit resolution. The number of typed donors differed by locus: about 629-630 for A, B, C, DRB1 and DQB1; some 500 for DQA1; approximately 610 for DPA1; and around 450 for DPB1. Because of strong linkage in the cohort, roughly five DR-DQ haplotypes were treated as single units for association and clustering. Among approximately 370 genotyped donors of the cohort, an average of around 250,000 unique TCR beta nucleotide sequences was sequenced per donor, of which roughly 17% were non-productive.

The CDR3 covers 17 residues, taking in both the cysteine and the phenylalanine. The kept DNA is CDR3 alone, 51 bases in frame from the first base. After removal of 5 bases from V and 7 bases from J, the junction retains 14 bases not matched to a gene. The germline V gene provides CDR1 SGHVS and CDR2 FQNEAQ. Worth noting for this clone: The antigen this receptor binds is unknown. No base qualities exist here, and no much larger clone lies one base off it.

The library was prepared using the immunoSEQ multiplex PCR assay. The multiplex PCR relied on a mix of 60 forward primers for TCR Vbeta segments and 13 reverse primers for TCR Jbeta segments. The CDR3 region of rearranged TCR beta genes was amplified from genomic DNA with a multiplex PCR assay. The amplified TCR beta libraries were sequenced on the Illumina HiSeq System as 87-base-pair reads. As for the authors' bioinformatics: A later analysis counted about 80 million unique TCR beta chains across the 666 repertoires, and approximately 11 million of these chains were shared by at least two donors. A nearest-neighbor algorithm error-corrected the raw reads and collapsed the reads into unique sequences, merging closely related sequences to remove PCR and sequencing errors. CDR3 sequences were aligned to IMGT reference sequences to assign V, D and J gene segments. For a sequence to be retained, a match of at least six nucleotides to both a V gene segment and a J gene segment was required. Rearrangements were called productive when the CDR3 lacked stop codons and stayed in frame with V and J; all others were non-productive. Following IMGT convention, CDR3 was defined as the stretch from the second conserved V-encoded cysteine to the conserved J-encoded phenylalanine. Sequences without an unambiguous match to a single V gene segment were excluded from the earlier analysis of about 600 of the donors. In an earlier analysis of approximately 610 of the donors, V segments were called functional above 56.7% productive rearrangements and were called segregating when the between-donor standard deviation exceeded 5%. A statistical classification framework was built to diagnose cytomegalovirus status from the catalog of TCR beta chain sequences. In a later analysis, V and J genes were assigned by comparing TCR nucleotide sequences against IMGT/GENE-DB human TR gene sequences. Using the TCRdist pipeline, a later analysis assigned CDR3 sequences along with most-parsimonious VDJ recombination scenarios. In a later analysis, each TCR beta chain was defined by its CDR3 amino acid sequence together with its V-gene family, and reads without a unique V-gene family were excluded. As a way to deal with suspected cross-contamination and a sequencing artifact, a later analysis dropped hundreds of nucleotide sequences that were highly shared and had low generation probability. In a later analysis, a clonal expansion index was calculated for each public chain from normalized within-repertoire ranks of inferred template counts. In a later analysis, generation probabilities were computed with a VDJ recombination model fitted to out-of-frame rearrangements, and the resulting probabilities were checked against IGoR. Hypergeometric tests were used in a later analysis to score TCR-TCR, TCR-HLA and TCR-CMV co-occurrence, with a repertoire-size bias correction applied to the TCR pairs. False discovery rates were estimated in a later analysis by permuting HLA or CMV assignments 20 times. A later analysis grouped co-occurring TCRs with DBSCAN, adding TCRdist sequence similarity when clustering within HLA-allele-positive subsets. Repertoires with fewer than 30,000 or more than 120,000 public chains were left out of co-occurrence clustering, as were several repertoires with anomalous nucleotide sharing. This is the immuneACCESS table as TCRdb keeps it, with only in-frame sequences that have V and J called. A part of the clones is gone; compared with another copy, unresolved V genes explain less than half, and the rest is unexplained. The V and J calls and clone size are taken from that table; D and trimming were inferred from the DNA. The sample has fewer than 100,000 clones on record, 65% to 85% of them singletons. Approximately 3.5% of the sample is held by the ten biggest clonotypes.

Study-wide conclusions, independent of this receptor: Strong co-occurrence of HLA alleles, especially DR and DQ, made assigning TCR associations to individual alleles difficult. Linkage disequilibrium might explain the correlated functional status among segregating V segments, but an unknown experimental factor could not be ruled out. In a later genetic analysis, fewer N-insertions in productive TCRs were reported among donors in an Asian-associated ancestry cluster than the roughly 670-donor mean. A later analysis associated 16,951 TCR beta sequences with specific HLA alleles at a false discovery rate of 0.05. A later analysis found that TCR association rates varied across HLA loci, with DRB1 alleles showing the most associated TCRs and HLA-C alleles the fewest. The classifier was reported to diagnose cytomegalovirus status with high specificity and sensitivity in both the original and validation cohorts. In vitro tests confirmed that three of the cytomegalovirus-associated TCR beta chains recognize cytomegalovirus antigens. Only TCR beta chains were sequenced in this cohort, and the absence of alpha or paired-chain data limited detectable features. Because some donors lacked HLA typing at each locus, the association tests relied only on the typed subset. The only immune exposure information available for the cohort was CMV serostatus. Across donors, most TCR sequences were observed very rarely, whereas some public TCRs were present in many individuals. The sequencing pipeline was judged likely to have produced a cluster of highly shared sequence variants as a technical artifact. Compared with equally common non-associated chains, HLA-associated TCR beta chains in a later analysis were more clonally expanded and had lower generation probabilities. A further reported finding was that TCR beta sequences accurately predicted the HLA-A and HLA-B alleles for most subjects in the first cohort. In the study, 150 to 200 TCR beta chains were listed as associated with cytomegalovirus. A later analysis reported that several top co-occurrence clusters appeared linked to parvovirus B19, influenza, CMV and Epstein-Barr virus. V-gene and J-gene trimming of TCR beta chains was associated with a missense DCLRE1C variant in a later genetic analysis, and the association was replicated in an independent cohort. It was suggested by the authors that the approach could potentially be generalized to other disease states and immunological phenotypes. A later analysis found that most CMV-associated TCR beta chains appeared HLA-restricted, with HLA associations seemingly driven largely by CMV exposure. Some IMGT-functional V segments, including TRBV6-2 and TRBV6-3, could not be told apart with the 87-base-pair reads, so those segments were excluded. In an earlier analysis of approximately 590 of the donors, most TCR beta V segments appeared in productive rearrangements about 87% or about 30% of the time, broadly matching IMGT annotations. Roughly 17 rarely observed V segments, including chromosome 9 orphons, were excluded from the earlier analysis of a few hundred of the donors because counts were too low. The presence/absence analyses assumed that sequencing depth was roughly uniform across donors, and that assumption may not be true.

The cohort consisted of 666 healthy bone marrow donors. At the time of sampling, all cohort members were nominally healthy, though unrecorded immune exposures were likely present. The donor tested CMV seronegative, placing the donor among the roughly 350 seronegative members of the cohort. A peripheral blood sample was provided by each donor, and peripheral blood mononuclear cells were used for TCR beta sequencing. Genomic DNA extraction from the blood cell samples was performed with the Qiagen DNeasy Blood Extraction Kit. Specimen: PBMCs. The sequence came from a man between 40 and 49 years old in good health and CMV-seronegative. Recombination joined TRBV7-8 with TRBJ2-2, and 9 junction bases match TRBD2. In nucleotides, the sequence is TGTGCCAGCAGCCCCCGGACGGCGGGAGGGCCGGGCGGGGAGCTGTTTTTT. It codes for CASSPRTAGGPGGELFF.